The 8 T cell receptor beta chains below were found in one sample sequenced in a study of PD-1 blockade in mismatch repair-deficient tumors (dated by TCRdb to about 2017). Library generation was performed with the immunoSEQ multiplex PCR assay. Held by TCRdb, this immuneACCESS table contains in-frame sequences only and omits some clones. Under half of the omission traces to an unresolved V gene where checked; the cause of the rest is unknown. The sample table contains around 100,000 clones; only one count was recorded for approximately 80% of them. Together, the top ten hold less than 5.5% of the sample. The sequencing here drew on peripheral blood, taken about 60 weeks after starting pembrolizumab. These receptors were obtained from an adult with mismatch repair-deficient cancer.

This chain uses TRBV10-2 with TRBJ2-5; no firm D call. The CDR3 consists of 12 residues. Germline CDR1 is WSHSY and CDR2 is SAAADI. Between the trimmed V and J ends, which lost 9 bases and 5 bases, there was a span of 13 bases. The CDR3 loop reads CASAAVGETQYF. The CDR3 nucleotides read TGCGCCAGTGCCGCCGTGGGGGAGACCCAGTACTTC.

CDR3 nucleotide sequence: TGTGCCAGCAGCCCCGGACAGGCGGGTAATGAAAAACTGTTTTTT. This codes for CASSPGQAGNEKLFF. This rearrangement joins TRBV13 to TRBJ1-4; TRBD1 matches at 7 bases. CDR1 and CDR2 from the germline V gene are PRHDT and FYEKMQ (reference sequence). This CDR3 is 15 amino acids long. V shed 5 bases, J shed 4 bases, and the junction held 7 bases outside the gene matches.

The genes are TRBV11-3 and TRBJ2-3; 8 bases are a match to TRBD2. Per the germline V gene, CDR1 is SGHNT and CDR2 is YENEEA. With V trimmed by 9 bases and J by 0 bases, 2 bases remained unmatched. The CDR3 runs to 13 residues. The CDR3 DNA follows: TGTGCCAGTAGCGGGGCAAGCACAGATACGCAGTATTTT. Encoded protein: CASSGASTDTQYF.

V and J are TRBV5-4 and TRBJ2-3; D is possibly TRBD2 (7 bases). The germline V and J ends were trimmed by 2 bases and 1 base, with 11 bases remaining between them. The CDR3 covers 15 residues. Germline-derived CDR1 and CDR2 are SGHNT and YYREEE (reference sequence). The CDR3 sequence: CASSFVGGGTDTQYF. For the CDR3, the DNA is TGTGCCAGCAGCTTTGTAGGGGGGGGCACAGATACGCAGTATTTT.

V is TRBV2 and J is TRBJ2-1, with 7 bases that match TRBD2. The ends lost 8 bases at V and 8 bases at J; junction bases unmatched: 12. The CDR3 consists of 14 residues. Germline loops: CDR1 SNHLY, CDR2 FYNNEI. Here the CDR3 reads CASRSGREFDEQFF. In DNA form, the CDR3 reads TGTGCCAGCCGCTCGGGGCGGGAGTTCGATGAGCAGTTCTTC.

The chain carries TRBV6-1 and TRBJ2-7; 9 bases match TRBD1. Germline assignment: CDR1 MNHNS and CDR2 SASEGT. The CDR3 is made up of 15 amino acids. The trim removed 6 bases at V and 2 bases at J, leaving 8 bases unmatched. The CDR3 is CASRDDRGFAYEQYF. CDR3 sequence (DNA): TGTGCCAGCAGGGATGACAGGGGGTTCGCCTACGAGCAGTACTTC.

This clone has more than one count but fewer than ten. The chain recombines TRBV7-2 with TRBJ2-7; D ambiguous. Trimming removed 8 bases at V and 0 bases at J, with 8 bases between. There are 12 residues in the CDR3. Germline CDR1 SGHTA, CDR2 FQGNSA. The CDR3 loop is CASLGSSYEQYF. Here the CDR3 DNA reads TGTGCCAGCCTAGGCAGCTCCTACGAGCAGTACTTC.

This chain links TRBV6-1 with TRBJ1-2, with D perhaps matching TRBD1 (6 bases). CDR3 length equals 13 residues. Germline V lookup: CDR1 MNHNS, CDR2 SASEGT. V was pared by 7 bases and J by 6 bases, with 15 bases between. The CDR3 DNA follows: TGTGCCAGCAAGCTGATACAGGGTAATGGCTACACCTTC. Its translation: CASKLIQGNGYTF.